This record looks at one T cell receptor (beta chain) sequence and its context. What it binds is not known. These data come from a study of shared clonotypes between healthy human individuals. General study points: With a handful of donors compared, 4% to 5.5% of naive CD4 clonotypes were shared.

CD45RO-negative CD8 cells positively selected for CCR7 made up the naive population, which excluded terminally differentiated effector memory CD45RA+ cells. The CDR3 runs to 14 residues. Germline loops: CDR1 SGHNT, CDR2 YYREEE (reference sequence). Trimming took 0 bases from V and 4 from J; bases not matched to a gene: 3. The repertoire was sequenced with immunoSEQ multiplex PCR; TCRdb's copy has only in-frame clones and lacks some. The sample lists about 2.1 million clones, over 85% occurring once. This chain uses TRBV5-4 with TRBJ2-7; 8 bases are a match to TRBD2. The specimen sequenced was naive CD8+ T cells from PBMCs. The receptor comes from a man younger than 35 in good health. Some clones in this sample may be carry-over from other donors' samples. The CDR3 reads CASSLGLAPYEQYF. CDR3 DNA: TGTGCCAGCAGCTTGGGACTAGCGCCTTACGAGCAGTACTTC. The full variable domain, its missing parts supplied by reference TRBV5-4 and TRBJ2-7, is ETGVTQSPTHLIKTRGQQVTLRCSSQSGHNTVSWYQQALGQGPQFIFQYYREEENGRGNFPPRFSGLQFPNYSSELNVNALELDDSALYLCASSLGLAPYEQYFGPGTRLTVT.